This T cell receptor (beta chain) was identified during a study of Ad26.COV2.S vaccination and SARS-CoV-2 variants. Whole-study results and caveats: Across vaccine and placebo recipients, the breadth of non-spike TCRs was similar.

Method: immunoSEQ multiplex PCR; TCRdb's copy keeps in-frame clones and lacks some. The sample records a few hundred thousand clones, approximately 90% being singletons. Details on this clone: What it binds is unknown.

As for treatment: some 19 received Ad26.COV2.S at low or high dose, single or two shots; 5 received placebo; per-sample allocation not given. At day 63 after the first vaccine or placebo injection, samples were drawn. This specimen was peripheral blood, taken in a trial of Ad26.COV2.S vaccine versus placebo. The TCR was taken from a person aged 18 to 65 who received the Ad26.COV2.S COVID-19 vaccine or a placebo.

CDR3 loop: CASSPGAGSQSYEQYF. The DNA of the CDR3 is TGTGCCAGCTCCCCCGGAGCCGGGAGCCAGTCCTACGAGCAGTACTTC. This chain joins TRBV18 and TRBJ2-7, with a tentative D call TRBD2 (6 bases). Germline V lookup: CDR1 KGHSH, CDR2 LQKENI. CDR3 length: 16 amino acids. Trimming took 6 bases from V and 1 from J, leaving 19 bases between them.